This T cell receptor beta chain was captured in a study of blood T cell repertoires in COVID-19. Original processing notes: Amplification with reference gene primers provided the estimates of nucleated cell counts. The protocol was immunoSEQ multiplex PCR, while the TCRdb copy is restricted to in-frame clones and leaves out a portion. V and J calls and clone size are as listed in that table; D and trimming were resolved from the DNA. The table includes roughly 180,000 clones, less than 90% detected once. Enrolled through a virtual design, the participants were between about 18 and 100 years of age and came from 24 US areas. Participants reported their clinical history, and cohort assignment relied on those reports. There are 16 residues in the CDR3. Germline V gene data show CDR1 as SEHNR and CDR2 as FQNEAQ (reference sequence). The V segment lost 1 base and the J segment 9 bases; nucleotides outside the gene matches: 8.

The chain joins TRBV7-9 to TRBJ1-6, with TRBD1 matching 8 bases. The sequence derives from a woman between 50 and 59 years old who had recovered from COVID-19. Sequences were obtained from PBMCs or T cells enriched from blood (not recorded which). CDR3 coding DNA: TGTGCCAGCAGCTTAGACCAGGGGGCTAGGAGTTCACCCCTCCACTTT. Residues: CASSLDQGARSSPLHF. The variable domain in full, with the rest retrieved from reference TRBV7-9 and TRBJ1-6, is DTGVSQNPRHKITKRGQNVTFRCDPISEHNRLYWYRQTLGQGPEFLTYFQNEAQLEKSRLLSDRFSAERPKGSFSTLEIQRTEQGDSAMYLCASSLDQGARSSPLHFGNGTRLTVT.